This entry lists 17 T cell receptor beta chains sequenced from one sample in a study of blood T cell repertoires in COVID-19. Some clones are missing from TCRdb's copy, which holds only in-frame ones; the method was immunoSEQ multiplex PCR. In the table there are around 130,000 clones, about 86% of which are singletons. Sequencing was carried out using PBMCs or T cells enriched from blood (not recorded which). All receptors come from a man in his forties with acute COVID-19.

This clone was seen only a few times. The V gene is TRBV5-1, the J gene TRBJ1-1; unclear D gene. Germline CDR1 SGHRS, CDR2 YFSETQ. Deletions cut 2 bases from V and 1 base from J, with 6 bases between. This CDR3 region has 13 residues. CDR3 amino acids: CASSLTRNTEAFF. For the CDR3, the DNA is TGCGCCAGCAGCTTAACACGGAACACTGAAGCTTTCTTT.

On this clone itself: Distinct nucleotide sequences in the sample also encode this CDR3. The chain carries TRBV27 and TRBJ1-6, with 9 bases matching TRBD1. The J segment lost 6 bases and the V segment lost 5 bases, leaving 5 bases of the junction unmatched. CDR1 MNHEY and CDR2 SMNVEV come from the germline V gene (reference sequence). The CDR3 spans 15 residues. In nucleotides, the CDR3 is TGTGCCAGCAGTAGGACAGGGGTCGGTAATTCACCCCTCCACTTT. Its translation is CASSRTGVGNSPLHF.

The rearrangement joins TRBV6-5 to TRBJ1-2; 7 bases are shared with TRBD1. In germline, CDR1 is MNHEY, CDR2 SVGAGI. The CDR3 extends over 15 amino acids. The J segment lost 7 bases and the V segment lost 2 bases, leaving 10 bases of the junction unmatched. The CDR3 spells CASSYQARGLIGYTF. In DNA form, the CDR3 reads TGTGCCAGCAGTTACCAGGCCAGGGGGTTAATTGGCTACACCTTC.

This CDR3 is CASSFWPGESYEQYF. DNA of the CDR3: TGCGCCAGCAGCTTCTGGCCAGGGGAAAGCTACGAGCAGTACTTC. This chain joins TRBV5-1 and TRBJ2-7, with D perhaps TRBD1 (6 bases). CDR1 is SGHRS and CDR2 is YFSETQ in the germline V gene. The CDR3 contains 15 residues. V was clipped by 2 bases and J by 3 bases, with 15 bases between them. Using reference TRBV5-1 and TRBJ2-7 for the parts outside the CDR3, the full variable domain is KAGVTQTPRYLIKTRGQQVTLSCSPISGHRSVSWYQQTPGQGLQFLFEYFSETQRNKGNFPGRFSGRQFSNSRSEMNVSTLELGDSALYLCASSFWPGESYEQYFGPGTRLTVT.

This clone was seen a handful of times. The chain combines TRBV5-5 with TRBJ2-7; TRBD2 agrees at 13 bases. CDR1 is SGHKS and CDR2 is YYEKEE in the germline V gene (reference sequence). The J segment lost 7 bases and the V segment lost 4 bases, leaving 8 bases of the junction unmatched. The CDR3 sequence is 15 residues long. This CDR3 is CASSGGLAGVGEQYF. In nucleotides, the CDR3 is TGTGCCAGCAGCGGTGGACTAGCGGGAGTAGGGGAGCAGTACTTC.

Regarding this clone: Because it lacks the conserved phenylalanine or tryptophan at the end, this CDR3 is likely a read error. The limits of the CDR3 on the DNA are not certain, so only TCRdb's listed CDR3 is given. This sequence joins TRBV24-1 and TRBJ1-2. Germline V gene lookup returns CDR1 KGHDR and CDR2 SFDVKD. With termini counted, the CDR3 has 13 amino acids. CDR3 loop: CATTAPGRTPLVK.

The chain couples TRBV18 to TRBJ2-4, with a tentative D call TRBD1 (6 bases). The ends were cut back, 3 bases at V and 7 bases at J, with 13 bases in the middle. The germline V gene encodes CDR1 KGHSH and CDR2 LQKENI. The CDR3 is 14 amino acids. In DNA form, the CDR3 reads TGTGCCAGCTCACCGACAGGTATGGGGAACATTCAGTACTTC. This translates into CASSPTGMGNIQYF.

This sequence joins TRBV29-1 and TRBJ2-1; 7 bases are shared with TRBD1. CDR1 is SQVTM, CDR2 ANQGSEA, per germline. V was pared by 1 base and J by 5 bases, with 11 bases of the junction left unmatched. The CDR3 is 16 amino acids. The CDR3 DNA is TGCAGCGTTGAAGGGGTGACAGGGTTAAAAAACAATGAGCAGTTCTTC. Residues: CSVEGVTGLKNNEQFF.

The J gene is TRBJ2-4, the V gene TRBV23-1; 9 bases align to TRBD2. TRBV23-1 is recorded as an ORF, its role being uncertain. V trimming: 4 bases; J trimming: 7 bases; junction bases outside the gene matches: 8. This CDR3 has 15 residues. The CDR3 sequence: CASSPIAGVRNIQYF. In nucleotides, the CDR3 is TGCGCCAGCAGTCCCATAGCGGGAGTAAGGAACATTCAGTACTTC.

This chain uses TRBV6-4 with TRBJ2-7; 7 bases align to TRBD1. Trimming cost V 6 bases and J 2 bases; bases outside gene matches: 4. Germline V CDR1 and CDR2: MRHNA, SNTAGT. The CDR3 is 13 residues long. CDR3 DNA sequence: TGTGCCAGCAGGACAGGGCGGCCCTACGAGCAGTACTTC. It codes for CASRTGRPYEQYF.

The gene calls are TRBV7-3 and TRBJ2-1; 13 bases align to TRBD2. Trimming cost V 6 bases and J 7 bases; bases outside gene matches: 9. The CDR3 runs 16 residues. From germline, CDR1 is SGHTA and CDR2 FQGTGA. The CDR3 DNA follows: TGTGCCAGCAGTTTACCGGGACTAGCGGGAATTAATGAGCAGTTCTTC. As protein: CASSLPGLAGINEQFF.

The CDR3 DNA reads as TGCGCCAGCAGCTCTCCTAGCGGTTATAGCACAGATACGCAGTATTTT. Translating gives CASSSPSGYSTDTQYF. The chain employs TRBV5-1 and TRBJ2-3, with TRBD2 matching 7 bases. The CDR3 loop spans 16 amino acids. Germline lookup yields CDR1 SGHRS and CDR2 YFSETQ. V shed 3 bases and J 0 bases; nucleotides not matched to a gene: 7.

The CDR3, as DNA: TGTGCCAGCAGTTTTAGCGGGGTAGAGACCCAGTACTTC. Its protein is CASSFSGVETQYF. The chain combines TRBV2 with TRBJ2-5; 8 bases match TRBD2. Germline lookup yields CDR1 SNHLY and CDR2 FYNNEI. With 5 bases clipped from V and 4 bases from J, the junction kept 3 bases outside the gene matches. The CDR3 has 13 residues.

This chain connects TRBV2 to TRBJ2-5; TRBD2 matches at 8 bases. V was clipped by 2 bases and J by 5 bases; unmatched bases: 7. The CDR3 covers 15 residues. Germline V CDR1 and CDR2: SNHLY, FYNNEI. DNA for the CDR3: TGTGCCAGCAGTGAACCACTAGCGGAGGGGGAGACCCAGTACTTC. It specifies CASSEPLAEGETQYF.

The chain is built from TRBV7-9 and TRBJ2-3; D call uncertain. There are 16 residues in the CDR3. Germline V gives CDR1 SEHNR, CDR2 FQNEAQ (reference sequence). V lost 4 bases and J 2 bases, leaving 16 bases between the germline ends. The DNA for the CDR3 is TGTGCCAGCAGCTCTGGCAGTTCTTACCCCACAGATACGCAGTATTTT. It translates to CASSSGSSYPTDTQYF.

The J gene is TRBJ1-1, the V gene TRBV6-1, with TRBD1 identical over 9 bases. After removal of 0 bases from V and 1 base from J, the junction contained 3 bases not matched to a gene. The CDR3 spans 16 residues. Germline V CDR1 and CDR2: MNHNS, SASEGT. The CDR3 nucleotides are TGTGCCAGCAGTGAAGCGGGACAGGGACGGAACACTGAAGCTTTCTTT. This gives the protein CASSEAGQGRNTEAFF.

This clone was recorded a few times. In nucleotides, the CDR3 is TGTGCCAGCAGTTTTTTTCGGACACCGTCACGGGGCTACACCTTC. Its protein is CASSFFRTPSRGYTF. The V and J genes are TRBV28 and TRBJ1-2, with TRBD1 as a possible D gene (5 bases). Trimming removed 3 bases at V and 8 bases at J, with 19 bases between. The length of the CDR3 is 15 residues. Looked up from germline, CDR1 is MDHEN and CDR2 is SYDVKM.